The clone carrying this T cell receptor (beta chain) was seen many times. Its antigen remains unknown. The V end lost 1 base, the J end lost 4 bases, and 13 bases lay between the germline ends. This CDR3 region has 15 residues. The authors amplified TCR beta CDR3 regions, and they did so from RNA transcripts for repertoire sequencing. Second-round multiplex PCR followed a first-round RT-PCR using HTBI primers. Using its own MiXCR run on the multiplex PCR reads, TCRdb lists one record per CDR3 protein. The top ten hold approximately 7% of the sample, which has a few hundred thousand distinct CDR3 sequences, about 16% seen once. The data derive from a study of Graves' ophthalmopathy and Graves' hyperthyroidism. Ophthalmopathy absent within 18 months of follow-up marked hyperthyroidism as stable. Whole-study results and caveats: The study's model predicted ophthalmopathy progression at 65% to 71% sensitivity and approximately 72% specificity. Ophthalmopathy cases were distinguished from stable hyperthyroidism by a 13-signature model, reaching about 90% sensitivity and around 77% specificity.

The chain recombines TRBV12-3 or TRBV12-4 with TRBJ1-1; D remains ambiguous. Material: peripheral blood. The sequence was obtained from a woman aged 18-29 years with stable Graves' hyperthyroidism. The CDR3 spells CASSLDVNRGTEAFF. The CDR3 DNA reads as TGTGCCAGCAGTTTAGACGTGAACCGGGGCACTGAAGCTTTCTTT.